Listed below are T cell receptor beta chains from one sample, sequenced in a study of blood T cell repertoires in COVID-19. Clones were read by immunoSEQ multiplex PCR, and TCRdb kept only the in-frame ones, dropping some. The sample yields just under 150,000 clones, around nine tenths seen once. Sequences were obtained from peripheral blood. The receptors originated from a woman in her fifties or sixties with active or convalescent COVID-19. The CDR3 runs from the conserved cysteine through the conserved F or W. The D gene is left open where the match is weak. Only part of the rows carry a size: once, few, many, or a class if the clone is expanded.

V: TRBV6-2/TRBV6-3
size: -
J: TRBJ2-1
D: -
DNA: TGTGCCAGCAGTTACCTAATGGACACCTTCAATGAGCAGTTCTTC
CDR3: CASSYLMDTFNEQFF

V: TRBV4-3
size: once
J: TRBJ2-4
D: -
DNA: TGCGCCAGCAGCCAAGTTTTGGGAGGCGACAAAAACATTCAGTACTTC
CDR3: CASSQVLGGDKNIQYF

V: TRBV13
size: -
J: TRBJ1-1
D: TRBD1
DNA: TGTGCCGGGGGGACAGGGGGGAACACTGAAGCTTTCTTT
CDR3: CAGGTGGNTEAFF

V: TRBV9
size: -
J: TRBJ1-1
D: -
DNA: TGTGCCAGCAGCGTAGATACAGGGATGAACACTGAAGCTTTCTTT
CDR3: CASSVDTGMNTEAFF

V: TRBV28
size: -
J: TRBJ2-1
D: -
DNA: TGTGCCAGCACCAAGAATAACCCATTTGCGGACTCCTACAATGAGCAGTTCTTC
CDR3: CASTKNNPFADSYNEQFF

V: TRBV30
size: -
J: TRBJ2-2
D: -
DNA: TGTGCCTGGAGTGCCGGGACAAAGAACACCGGGGAGCTGTTTTTT
CDR3: CAWSAGTKNTGELFF

V: TRBV21-1
size: -
J: TRBJ1-5
D: -
DNA: TGTGCCAGCAGCAAAAATGGGGGACAGGGGAACAATCAGCCCCAGCATTTT
CDR3: CASSKNGGQGNNQPQHF

V: TRBV3-1/TRBV3-2
size: -
J: TRBJ1-5
D: -
DNA: TGTGCCAGCAGCCCCGGGGGAGATCAGCCCCAGCATTTT
CDR3: CASSPGGDQPQHF

V: TRBV4-3
size: -
J: TRBJ2-6
D: TRBD2
DNA: TGCGCCAGCAGCCAAGAATGGGGACTAGCGGGCTCTGGGGCCAACGTCCTGACTTTC
CDR3: CASSQEWGLAGSGANVLTF

V: TRBV27
size: -
J: TRBJ2-5
D: -
DNA: TGTGCCAGCAGTTCCCGACTAGACGTGGAGACCCAGTACTTC
CDR3: CASSSRLDVETQYF

V: TRBV6-5
size: -
J: TRBJ1-1
D: TRBD1
DNA: TGTGCCAGCAGTTACCGGGACAGGAACACTGAAGCTTTCTTT
CDR3: CASSYRDRNTEAFF

V: TRBV28
size: -
J: TRBJ2-3
D: -
DNA: TGTGCCAGCAGTTGGTGGGAGGACCGTACAGATACGCAGTATTTT
CDR3: CASSWWEDRTDTQYF

V: TRBV7-2
size: -
J: TRBJ2-3
D: TRBD1
DNA: TGTGCCAGCAGCTTAGGAGGGGGCCGCACAGATACGCAGTATTTT
CDR3: CASSLGGGRTDTQYF

V: TRBV9
size: -
J: TRBJ1-2
D: -
DNA: TGTGCCAGCAGCGCATTCTACAGGCTCCAGGGCTACACCTTC
CDR3: CASSAFYRLQGYTF

V: TRBV4-3
size: -
J: TRBJ1-2
D: -
DNA: TGCGCCAGCAGCCCAAAGGGGTTTGGAGACTATGGCTACACCTTC
CDR3: CASSPKGFGDYGYTF

V: TRBV10-3
size: few
J: TRBJ2-2
D: TRBD2
DNA: TGTGCCATCGGCGGGAGGACGAACACCGGGGAGCTGTTTTTT
CDR3: CAIGGRTNTGELFF

V: TRBV11-2
size: few
J: TRBJ2-1
D: -
DNA: TGTGCCAGCAGCCCAGGGGATTACAATGAGCAGTTCTTC
CDR3: CASSPGDYNEQFF

V: TRBV7-2
size: -
J: TRBJ2-5
D: TRBD2
DNA: TGTGCCAGCAGTGATCCAGCGGGGGGGGGTGAGACCCAGTACTTC
CDR3: CASSDPAGGGETQYF